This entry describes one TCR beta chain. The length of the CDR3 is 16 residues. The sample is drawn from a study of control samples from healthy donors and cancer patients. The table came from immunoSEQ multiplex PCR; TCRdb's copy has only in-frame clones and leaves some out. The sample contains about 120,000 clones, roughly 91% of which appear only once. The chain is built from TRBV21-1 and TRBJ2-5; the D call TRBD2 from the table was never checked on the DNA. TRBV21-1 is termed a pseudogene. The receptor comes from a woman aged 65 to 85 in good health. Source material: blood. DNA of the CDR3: TGTGCCAGCAGCAAAGCGAGGCGGGGGTCGGAAGAGACCCAGTACTTC. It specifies CASSKARRGSEETQYF.